This T cell receptor beta chain originates from a study of blood T cell repertoires in COVID-19. Study in general: Sites across the United States, Italy and Spain contributed samples from acute and convalescent COVID-19. Nucleic acid was either cDNA or gDNA, and it came from T cells, B-cell-depleted T cells, or PBMCs.

In the authors' workflow: Estimates of nucleated cell counts were drawn from the amplification of reference gene primers. Only in-frame clones appear in the TCRdb table, and some are missing; sequencing was by immunoSEQ multiplex PCR. From that table come the V and J calls and clone size; the DNA was used to work out D and trimming. The repertoire consists of 140,000 or so clones, with roughly 79% occurring once and the leading ten covering about 1.8%. The V and J ends lost 1 base and 6 bases, in that order; junction bases with no gene match: 6. This CDR3 contains 15 residues. CDR1 and CDR2 from the germline V gene are GTSNPN and SVGIG (reference sequence).

This chain connects TRBV30 to TRBJ2-2, with 9 positions matching TRBD2. Sequencing was carried out using peripheral blood. This receptor was taken from a woman aged 55-69 years with acute or convalescent COVID-19. The CDR3 spells CAWSGAGGPAGELFF. In DNA, the CDR3 is TGTGCCTGGAGTGGGGCGGGAGGGCCCGCCGGGGAGCTGTTTTTT.